The 16 T cell receptor beta chains below come from one sample, sequenced in a study of blood T cells in healthy people across ages. A second about 7 to 12 cycle PCR used barcoded and J-beta primers. TCRdb ran MiXCR on the 5' RACE reads and lists one entry per CDR3 protein. The data contain 1.5 million to 2 million distinct CDR3 sequences, roughly 49% of them seen just once; the ten biggest clones take up 2% to 2.5%. The sample comprised blood. The receptors shown here come from a woman aged 40 to 49 in good health.

In this sample, this clonotype turned up many times. V gene TRBV27 combines with J gene TRBJ2-3; 9 bases map to TRBD2. The CDR3 is 15 residues long. Germline trimming cut 6 bases from V and 0 bases from J; bases unmatched to any gene: 4. The germline CDR1 and CDR2 sequences are MNHEY and SMNVEV (reference sequence). The CDR3 loop reads CASSPLAGSTDTQYF. CDR3 in DNA: TGTGCCAGCAGCCCCCTAGCGGGGAGCACAGATACGCAGTATTTT.

The chain uses TRBV6-5 and TRBJ1-2; D is ambiguous. Germline V gives CDR1 MNHEY, CDR2 SVGAGI. Trimming stripped 5 bases from V and 0 bases from J, with 10 bases between. CDR3 length: 14 residues. CDR3 amino acids: CASSPFRANYGYTF. CDR3 in DNA: TGTGCCAGCAGTCCATTTCGAGCTAACTATGGCTACACCTTC.

This clonotype was seen only a few times. The junction departs from germline at one end; a sequencing error may be responsible. The chain uses TRBV7-2 and TRBJ2-6, with 11 bases that match TRBD2. The CDR3 runs to 18 residues. Germline V gene lookup returns CDR1 SGHTA and CDR2 FQGNSA. The CDR3 coding sequence is TGTGCCAGCAGCTTGGGGTTAGCGGGGGGGCCTGGGGCCAACGTCCTGACTTTT. Its translation is CASSLGLAGGPGANVLTF.

This clonotype was observed a few times. This chain joins TRBV10-3 and TRBJ2-1; TRBD1 matches 8 bases. The J segment lost 7 bases and the V segment lost 10 bases, leaving 12 bases of the junction unmatched. CDR3 length equals 14 residues. Germline V gene lookup returns CDR1 ENHRY and CDR2 SYGVKD. This CDR3 is CATNHRGELNEQFF. CDR3 nucleotide sequence: TGTGCCACAAATCACAGGGGGGAACTTAATGAGCAGTTCTTC.

This chain uses TRBV5-1 with TRBJ2-7, with a possible D match to TRBD1 (5 bases). CDR3 length: 18 amino acids. V dropped 4 bases and J dropped 4 bases, with 27 bases sitting between them. The germline V gene has CDR1 SGHRS and CDR2 YFSETQ. CDR3 coding DNA: TGCGCCAGCAGCCCCGTAGTCCGGACATCCAGACGACTTTACGAGCAGTACTTC. Protein product: CASSPVVRTSRRLYEQYF. Filled out from reference TRBV5-1 and TRBJ2-7, the complete variable domain reads KAGVTQTPRYLIKTRGQQVTLSCSPISGHRSVSWYQQTPGQGLQFLFEYFSETQRNKGNFPGRFSGRQFSNSRSEMNVSTLELGDSALYLCASSPVVRTSRRLYEQYFGPGTRLTVT.

The chain is built from TRBV11-1 and TRBJ2-5; D is possibly TRBD1 (6 bases). The germline V gene has CDR1 SGHAT and CDR2 FQDESV (reference sequence). The germline V and J ends were trimmed by 8 bases and 1 base, with 17 bases remaining between them. The CDR3 is 15 amino acids. The CDR3 here is CASGKIQGSQETQYF. Written as DNA, the CDR3 is TGTGCCAGCGGCAAAATACAGGGATCCCAAGAGACCCAGTACTTC. The whole variable domain, remainder taken from reference TRBV11-1 and TRBJ2-5, is EAEVAQSPRYKITEKSQAVAFWCDPISGHATLYWYRQILGQGPELLVQFQDESVVDDSQLPKDRFSAERLKGVDSTLKIQPAELGDSAMYLCASGKIQGSQETQYFGPGTRLLVL.

The chain links TRBV6-5 to TRBJ1-5; 7 bases match TRBD1. CDR1 and CDR2 from the germline V gene are MNHEY and SVGAGI. V gave up 5 bases and J gave up 1 base; unmatched junction bases: 5. The CDR3 contains 15 residues. The CDR3: CASSETGSSNQPQHF. CDR3 sequence (DNA): TGTGCCAGCAGTGAGACAGGGTCGAGCAATCAGCCCCAGCATTTT.

CDR3 nucleotides: TGCAGTGCTAGAGCCGTCGCGGGACTCCCTTACAATGAGCAGTTCTTC. Translation: CSARAVAGLPYNEQFF. The chain uses TRBV20-1 and TRBJ2-1; maybe TRBD2 (6 bases). CDR1 DFQATT and CDR2 SNEGSKA come from the germline V gene (reference sequence). V lost 1 base to trimming and J lost 4 bases, with 17 bases between them. The CDR3 length is 16 residues.

In its sample, this clonotype was seen a few times. This chain uses TRBV27 with TRBJ2-5, with no clear D. Germline CDR1 MNHEY, CDR2 SMNVEV (reference sequence). V dropped 1 base and J dropped 3 bases, with 15 bases sitting between them. The CDR3 has 16 amino acids. CDR3 sequence (DNA): TGTGCCAGCAGTTTATGGGGTTCTTCACCTAAAGAGACCCAGTACTTC. Encoded protein: CASSLWGSSPKETQYF.

The chain joins TRBV20-1 to TRBJ1-4; no reliable D call. The CDR3 covers 13 residues. V was shortened by 1 base and J by 2 bases, with 5 bases between the two germline ends. The germline gives CDR1 DFQATT, CDR2 SNEGSKA (reference sequence). CDR3 protein: CSARVQTNEKLFF. CDR3 DNA: TGCAGTGCTAGAGTACAGACTAATGAAAAACTGTTTTTT.

The chain couples TRBV18 to TRBJ2-7; perhaps TRBD1 as D (5 bases). Per the germline V gene, CDR1 is KGHSH and CDR2 is LQKENI. The CDR3 contains 13 residues. The V and J ends lost 4 bases and 3 bases respectively, with 10 bases between them. DNA for the CDR3: TGTGCCAGCTCACGCGAACAGGTCTACGAGCAGTACTTC. This gives the protein CASSREQVYEQYF. The full variable domain, with the rest looked up from reference TRBV18 and TRBJ2-7, is NAGVMQNPRHLVRRRGQEARLRCSPMKGHSHVYWYRQLPEEGLKFMVYLQKENIIDESGMPKERFSAEFPKEGPSILRIQQVVRGDSAAYFCASSREQVYEQYFGPGTRLTVT.

The V and J genes are TRBV3-1 and TRBJ1-2; D gene unclear. Trimming removed 4 bases at V and 3 bases at J, with 12 bases between. The germline gives CDR1 LGHDT, CDR2 YNNKEL (reference sequence). This CDR3 is 14 amino acids long. The chain's CDR3 is CASSPFGEDYGYTF. In nucleotides, the CDR3 is TGTGCCAGCAGCCCTTTCGGAGAGGACTATGGCTACACCTTC.

The chain recombines TRBV4-2 with TRBJ2-1; D might be TRBD1 or TRBD2, each matching 5 bases. CDR1 and CDR2 (germline): LGHNA, YNFKEQ. V lost 3 bases, J lost 6 bases, and 12 bases lay in between. CDR3 length: 14 amino acids. For the CDR3, the DNA is TGTGCCAGCAGCCAGGGGCGACTACCCAATGAGCAGTTCTTC. This codes for CASSQGRLPNEQFF.

In DNA form, the CDR3 reads TGCGCCAGCAGCCAAGTGGTCGGGACGGGGGGCTTCAATGAGCAGTTCTTC. Protein sequence: CASSQVVGTGGFNEQFF. The chain joins TRBV4-3 to TRBJ2-1, with D possibly matching TRBD2 (7 bases). The V and J ends lost 1 base and 6 bases respectively, with 19 bases between them. The CDR3 is 17 amino acids. Germline CDR1 and CDR2: LGHNA and YSLEER.

The sample holds a few counts of this clonotype. The chain employs TRBV20-1 and TRBJ2-1; 11 bases match TRBD2. J was trimmed by 4 bases and V by 0 bases; bases with no gene match: 23. CDR3 length: 22 amino acids. The V gene's germline CDR1 is DFQATT and CDR2 SNEGSKA (reference sequence). The CDR3 loop reads CSARDPLTLAGGSSTDYNEQFF. CDR3 nucleotide sequence: TGCAGTGCTAGAGATCCCCTAACTCTAGCGGGGGGCTCCTCCACCGATTACAATGAGCAGTTCTTC.

This clonotype was seen more than once but under ten times. Since a much larger clone is just one base distant, this may be a read error. The chain couples TRBV29-1 to TRBJ1-1; TRBD1 might be the D (5 bases). Germline CDR1 is SQVTM and CDR2 is ANQGSEA. This CDR3 spans 14 amino acids. The V end was cut by 3 bases, the J end by 4 bases, with 15 bases between. The DNA of the CDR3 is TGCAGCGTTGACAGCGGGGCCTCGGGCACTGAAGCTTTCTTT. This encodes CSVDSGASGTEAFF.